What follows describes a single T cell receptor beta chain. The entry originates in a study of blood T cell repertoires in COVID-19. Measured with immunoSEQ multiplex PCR; TCRdb has only the in-frame clones, and not every one. This table has some 65,000 clones, roughly 75% appearing once. The germline gives CDR1 SGHTA, CDR2 FQGNSA. This CDR3 is 15 amino acids long. V shed 5 bases, J shed 6 bases, and the junction held 11 bases outside the gene matches. V usage is TRBV7-2 and J usage is TRBJ2-7; 9 nucleotides agree with TRBD2. The sequence was obtained from a human donor in a cohort sampled during active COVID-19. Sequenced input: peripheral blood. CDR3 in amino acids: CASSLVVAGVSEQYF. The CDR3 coding sequence is TGTGCCAGCAGCCTTGTTGTAGCGGGAGTTTCCGAGCAGTACTTC.